This T cell receptor beta chain comes out of a study of T cells in Graves' hyperthyroidism and ophthalmopathy. Study findings and constraints: In blood, most of the thyroid clonotypes expanded above 0.001 were also present. Ophthalmopathy was told apart from stable hyperthyroidism by a 13 V-J model.

The V gene's germline CDR1 is SGHRS and CDR2 YFSETQ. V lost 4 bases to trimming and J lost 5 bases, with 13 bases between them. The CDR3 length is 13 residues. About this clonotype itself: The antigen is undetermined.

Absence of ophthalmopathy progression within 18 months defined stable Graves' hyperthyroidism. PBMCs were obtained from over 8.5 ml fresh peripheral blood. Amplification of TCR beta CDR3 regions was performed using RNA transcripts as template. An initial round of RT-PCR targeting the TCR CDR3 relied on the HTBI primer set. TCRdb recomputed calls from the multiplex PCR reads with MiXCR, one row per CDR3 protein. The data contain about 290,000 distinct CDR3 sequences, over 15% of them singletons. This TCR derives from a man aged 25-45 years with Graves' hyperthyroidism. The sequencing input was blood. The chain joins TRBV5-1 to TRBJ2-7, with no clear D. The CDR3 bases are TGCGCCAGCAGCACGGAATTAAGTGACGAGCAGTACTTC. Protein sequence: CASSTELSDEQYF.